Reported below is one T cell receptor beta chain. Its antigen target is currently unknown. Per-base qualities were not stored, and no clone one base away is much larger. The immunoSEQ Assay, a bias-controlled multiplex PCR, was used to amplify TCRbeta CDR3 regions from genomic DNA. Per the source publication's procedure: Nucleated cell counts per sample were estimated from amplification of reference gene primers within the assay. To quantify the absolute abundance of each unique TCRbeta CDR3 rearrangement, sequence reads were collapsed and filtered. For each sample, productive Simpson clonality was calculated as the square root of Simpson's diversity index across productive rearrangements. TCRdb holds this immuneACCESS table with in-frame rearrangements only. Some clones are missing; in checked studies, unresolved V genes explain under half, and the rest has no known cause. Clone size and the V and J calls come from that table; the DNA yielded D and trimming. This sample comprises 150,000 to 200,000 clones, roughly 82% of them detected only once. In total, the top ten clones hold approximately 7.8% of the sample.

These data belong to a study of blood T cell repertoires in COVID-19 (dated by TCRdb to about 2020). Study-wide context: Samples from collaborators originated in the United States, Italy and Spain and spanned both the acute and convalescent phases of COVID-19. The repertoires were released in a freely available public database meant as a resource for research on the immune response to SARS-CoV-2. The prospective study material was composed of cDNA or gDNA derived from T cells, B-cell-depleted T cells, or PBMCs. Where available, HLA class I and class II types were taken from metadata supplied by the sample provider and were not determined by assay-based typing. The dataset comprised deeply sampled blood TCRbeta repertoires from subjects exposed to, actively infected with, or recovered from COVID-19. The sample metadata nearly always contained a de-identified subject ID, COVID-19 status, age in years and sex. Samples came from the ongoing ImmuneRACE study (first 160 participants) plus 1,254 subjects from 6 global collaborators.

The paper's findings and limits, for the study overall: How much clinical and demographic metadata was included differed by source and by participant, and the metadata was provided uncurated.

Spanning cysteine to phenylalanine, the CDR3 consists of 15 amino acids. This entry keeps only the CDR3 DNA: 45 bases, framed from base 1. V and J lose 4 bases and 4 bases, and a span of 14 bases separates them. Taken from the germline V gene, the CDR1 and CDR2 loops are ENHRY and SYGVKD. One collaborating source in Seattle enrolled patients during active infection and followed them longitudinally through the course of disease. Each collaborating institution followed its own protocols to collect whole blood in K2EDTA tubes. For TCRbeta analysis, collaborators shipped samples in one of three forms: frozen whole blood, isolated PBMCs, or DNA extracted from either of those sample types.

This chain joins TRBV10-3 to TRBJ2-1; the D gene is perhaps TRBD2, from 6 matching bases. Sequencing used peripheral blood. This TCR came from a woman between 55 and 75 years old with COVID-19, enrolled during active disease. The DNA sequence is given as TGTGCCATCAGTGGGCCCGGGAGCCCGTACAATGAGCAGTTCTTC. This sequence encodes CAISGPGSPYNEQFF.